These T cell receptor beta chains were read from a single sample in a study of blood T cell repertoires in COVID-19. Generated by immunoSEQ multiplex PCR, the TCRdb table keeps only in-frame clones and is missing some. The sample lists tens of thousands of clones; around 90% were seen once. The source material was peripheral blood. All receptors derive from a man aged 45-65 years with active COVID-19. Both conserved end residues are trimmed from each CDR3. Fields, in order: V gene, J gene, CDR3 protein.

TRBV12-3/TRBV12-4	TRBJ1-1	ASRPLGPTEAF
TRBV6-6	TRBJ2-7	ASSRQGAVEQY
TRBV27	TRBJ2-7	ASNNSFPQASGNSSYEQY
TRBV5-1	TRBJ1-1	ASSPDRGALEAF
TRBV4-1	TRBJ2-2	ASSQDRGGELF
TRBV28	TRBJ2-7	ASSSTGTSYEQY
TRBV5-4	TRBJ1-2	ASSFSGYYGYT
TRBV5-1	TRBJ2-7	ASSSTGGNYEQY
TRBV18	TRBJ1-1	ASSLTGGGNTEAF
TRBV28	TRBJ2-7	ASSLGTELLDEQY
TRBV19	TRBJ1-1	ASSITGMNTEAF
TRBV29-1	TRBJ2-3	SVEDLEAAGTDTQY
TRBV7-2	TRBJ1-1	ASSLFMNTEAF
TRBV11-1	TRBJ2-7	ASSLVGTSSAYEQY
TRBV4-2	TRBJ1-4	ASSHGQGDEKLF
TRBV20-1	TRBJ2-1	SASRHSSYNEQF
TRBV2	TRBJ1-2	ASTDRQGARGGYT
TRBV5-4	TRBJ1-5	ASSLGGPNQPQH
TRBV10-3	TRBJ2-7	AIRSREKDEQY
TRBV6-5	TRBJ2-7	ASSPSGISYEQY
TRBV2	TRBJ2-5	ASSRNRDREETQY
TRBV7-3	TRBJ2-2	ASSLGGGYTGELF
TRBV28	TRBJ1-5	ASSWGTGLGQPQH
TRBV28	TRBJ2-1	ASCQPRDRGRNEQF
TRBV7-9	TRBJ2-7	ASSARSGTGFHEQY
TRBV7-2	TRBJ1-4	ASSRAATNEKLF
TRBV6-2/TRBV6-3	TRBJ2-3	ASSYGSGGTDTQY
TRBV19	TRBJ1-2	ASSQTGDYGYT
TRBV5-4	TRBJ2-7	ASRSGPRGGYEQY
TRBV5-6	TRBJ2-7	ASSSSRTGVYEQY
TRBV18	TRBJ2-6	ASSAEAGANVLT
TRBV6-5	TRBJ1-1	ASSYSGGGSYTEAF
TRBV11-2	TRBJ2-7	ASSYRDMGTGEQY
TRBV7-9	TRBJ1-1	ASTTAGGADTEAF
TRBV5-8	TRBJ1-2	ASSLYGGYGYT